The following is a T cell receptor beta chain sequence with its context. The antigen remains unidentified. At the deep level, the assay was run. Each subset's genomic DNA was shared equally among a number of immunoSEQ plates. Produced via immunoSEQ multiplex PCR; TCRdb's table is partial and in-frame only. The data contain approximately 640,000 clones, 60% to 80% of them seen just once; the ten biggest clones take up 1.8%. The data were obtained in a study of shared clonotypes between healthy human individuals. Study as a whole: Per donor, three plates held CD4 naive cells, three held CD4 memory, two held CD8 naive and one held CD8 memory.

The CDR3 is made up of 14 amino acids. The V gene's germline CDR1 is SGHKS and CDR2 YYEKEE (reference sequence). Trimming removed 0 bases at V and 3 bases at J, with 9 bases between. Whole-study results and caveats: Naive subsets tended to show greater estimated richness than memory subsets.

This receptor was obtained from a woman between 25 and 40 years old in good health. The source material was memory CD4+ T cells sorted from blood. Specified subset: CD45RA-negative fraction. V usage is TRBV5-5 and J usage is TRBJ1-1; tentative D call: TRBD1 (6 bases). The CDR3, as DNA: TGTGCCAGCAGCTTGGGACAGGCCTACACTGAAGCTTTCTTT. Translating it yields CASSLGQAYTEAFF.